The present entry profiles one TCR beta chain with its context. This record comes from a study of blood T cell repertoires in COVID-19. Study at large: Acute and convalescent COVID-19 samples came from the United States, Italy and Spain. PBMCs, B-cell-depleted T cells, or T cells were the source of the cDNA or gDNA that made up the material.

Per the study methods: The assay estimated nucleated cells by amplifying reference gene primers. The protocol was immunoSEQ multiplex PCR, while the TCRdb copy is restricted to in-frame clones and leaves out a portion. V and J calls and clone size follow that table, whereas D and trimming were derived from the DNA. The profile shows nearly 110,000 clones, about 90% of them singletons. Germline trimming cut 4 bases from V and 9 bases from J; bases unmatched to any gene: 3. The CDR3 spans 12 residues. CDR1 and CDR2 from the germline V gene are SGHRS and YFSETQ. The receptor's source is a man in his forties or fifties with active or convalescent COVID-19. Input material: peripheral blood. The rearrangement uses TRBV5-1 and TRBJ2-1; 8 positions match TRBD1. CDR3 in DNA: TGCGCCAGCAGCCCCAGGGGGCTTGAGCAGTTCTTC. It translates to CASSPRGLEQFF.